This entry lists 20 T cell receptor beta chains sequenced from one sample in a study of cytomegalovirus exposure and HLA in healthy donors. The primer mix had 60 Vbeta and 13 Jbeta primers. Assay: immunoSEQ multiplex PCR; the TCRdb copy retains only in-frame clones and omits some. The sample contains some 140,000 clones, approximately 74% of which appear only once. The sample taken for sequencing was PBMCs. These receptors originate from a man younger than 40 in good health and CMV-seronegative.

The gene calls are TRBV14 and TRBJ2-5; 9 bases fit TRBD2. Germline V lookup: CDR1 SGHDN, CDR2 FVKESK. The CDR3 is 15 residues long. J was trimmed by 1 base and V by 4 bases; bases with no gene match: 4. The DNA for the CDR3 is TGTGCCAGCAGCCGGAGCGGGGGGCTCCAAGAGACCCAGTACTTC. Protein sequence: CASSRSGGLQETQYF.

The chain combines TRBV7-2 with TRBJ2-5; D is undetermined. Looked up from germline, CDR1 is SGHTA and CDR2 is FQGNSA. The CDR3 consists of 14 residues. The V end lost 2 bases, the J end lost 5 bases, and 12 bases lay between the germline ends. CDR3 sequence reads: CASSLTWRSETQYF. The CDR3 DNA reads TGTGCCAGCAGCTTAACGTGGCGGTCTGAGACCCAGTACTTC.

The rearrangement joins TRBV7-2 to TRBJ1-5; maybe TRBD1 (5 bases). CDR3 length: 15 amino acids. V was cut by 5 bases and J by 0 bases, with 11 bases left in between. Looked up from germline, CDR1 is SGHTA and CDR2 is FQGNSA. CDR3 bases: TGTGCCAGCAGCCCGACAGTTTATAGCAATCAGCCCCAGCATTTT. It translates to CASSPTVYSNQPQHF.

The V gene is TRBV30, the J gene TRBJ1-1; D possibly corresponds to TRBD1 (5 bases). V lost 1 base and J lost 7, with 10 bases in between. There are 12 residues in the CDR3. CDR1 GTSNPN and CDR2 SVGIG come from the germline V gene (reference sequence). As DNA, the CDR3 is TGTGCCTGGAGTGAGATGGGGGGTGAAGCTTTCTTT. This translates into CAWSEMGGEAFF.

This clone was seen only a few times. The chain joins TRBV2 to TRBJ1-2; D is possibly TRBD1 (6 bases). The CDR3 is made up of 14 amino acids. Germline V gene data show CDR1 as SNHLY and CDR2 as FYNNEI. Trimming removed 8 bases at V and 6 bases at J, with 19 bases between. The CDR3 sequence: CASFLAGVRNGYTF. CDR3 nucleotide sequence: TGTGCCAGCTTCTTGGCAGGGGTCCGAAATGGCTACACCTTC.

The chain links TRBV18 to TRBJ1-4; the match to TRBD1 covers 7 bases. Germline V gives CDR1 KGHSH, CDR2 LQKENI. The trim removed 0 bases at V and 8 bases at J, leaving 3 bases unmatched. The CDR3 sequence is 14 residues long. The CDR3, as DNA: TGTGCCAGCTCACCACCACAGGGGAAAGAAAAACTGTTTTTT. This translates into CASSPPQGKEKLFF.

The chain links TRBV5-3 to TRBJ1-3, with D possibly TRBD1 on 5 matching bases. TRBV5-3 is an ORF, and what it does is uncertain. The CDR3 is made up of 15 amino acids. Deletions cut 5 bases from V and 0 bases from J, with 12 bases between. CDR3 DNA sequence: TGTGCCAGAAGACCCGGACAAGACTCTGGAAACACCATATATTTT. Translated: CARRPGQDSGNTIYF.

The gene calls are TRBV19 and TRBJ2-3, with 7 bases identical to TRBD2. The CDR3 covers 17 residues. With V trimmed by 1 base and J by 1 base, 8 bases remained unmatched. Germline-derived CDR1 and CDR2 are LNHDA and SQIVND (reference sequence). CDR3 protein: CASSIAPWAGGTDTQYF. CDR3 DNA: TGTGCCAGTAGTATAGCTCCCTGGGCGGGGGGCACAGATACGCAGTATTTT.

The V and J genes are TRBV28 and TRBJ1-5; 7 bases match TRBD1. The germline V gene encodes CDR1 MDHEN and CDR2 SYDVKM. This CDR3 region has 16 residues. V shed 4 bases, J shed 5 bases, and the junction held 11 bases outside the gene matches. In nucleotides, the CDR3 is TGTGCCAGCAGTTCCATTGGGGCGACAGGGCATCAGCCCCAGCATTTT. Translated: CASSSIGATGHQPQHF.

The chain joins TRBV10-3 to TRBJ2-7; D is possibly TRBD1 (6 bases). Looked up from germline, CDR1 is ENHRY and CDR2 is SYGVKD. The CDR3 sequence is 13 residues long. V lost 5 bases and J lost 3, with 11 bases in between. CDR3 amino acids: CAISKQQGYEQYF. CDR3 nucleotide sequence: TGTGCCATCAGTAAGCAACAGGGCTACGAGCAGTACTTC.

V gene TRBV11-2 combines with J gene TRBJ2-5; weak D call: TRBD2 (5 bases). V shed 5 bases and J shed 5 bases, with 18 bases lying between them. The CDR3 is 15 amino acids. Germline CDR1 and CDR2: SGHAT and FQNNGV. CDR3 sequence reads: CASSLQSFRGETQYF. The CDR3 nucleotides read TGTGCCAGCAGCCTCCAGAGCTTCAGAGGGGAGACCCAGTACTTC.

This clone has only a few counts. The V call is TRBV28, the J call TRBJ1-2, with D unclear. CDR1 and CDR2 (germline): MDHEN, SYDVKM. The CDR3 consists of 13 residues. With 2 bases removed from V and 2 bases from J, the gap between germline ends came to 6 bases. The CDR3 DNA reads TGTGCCAGCAGTTTAACGGGAAACTATGGCTACACCTTC. This codes for CASSLTGNYGYTF.

V is TRBV27 and J is TRBJ1-2; 7 bases are a match to TRBD1. Germline CDR1 reads MNHEY; CDR2 reads SMNVEV (reference sequence). V lost 7 bases and J lost 8; bases outside the gene matches: 16. This CDR3 is built from 15 residues. CDR3 in DNA: TGTGCCAGCACAAATGAAGCAGGGGGATTGTGGGGCTACACCTTC. Its protein is CASTNEAGGLWGYTF.

The chain recombines TRBV30 with TRBJ1-6; a possible D gene is TRBD1 (5 bases). The CDR3 loop spans 11 amino acids. The ends were cut back, 6 bases at V and 9 bases at J, with 9 bases in the middle. Germline V lookup: CDR1 GTSNPN, CDR2 SVGIG (reference sequence). Here the CDR3 DNA reads TGTGCCTGCAGGGCCGGTTCACCCCTCCACTTT. Translating gives CACRAGSPLHF. Full variable domain (missing parts from reference TRBV30 and TRBJ1-6): SQTIHQWPATLVQPVGSPLSLECTVEGTSNPNLYWYRQAAGRGLQLLFYSVGIGQISSEVPQNLSASRPQDRQFILSSKKLLLSDSGFYLCACRAGSPLHFGNGTRLTVT.

This chain uses TRBV7-6 with TRBJ2-3, with D possibly matching TRBD2 (6 bases). The germline gives CDR1 SGHVS, CDR2 FNYEAQ. The CDR3 spans 14 residues. Trimming pared 5 bases from V and 6 bases from J, leaving 15 bases between. In nucleotides, the CDR3 is TGTGCCAGCAGCCTCCTCTCCCTAGCGGATACGCAGTATTTT. As protein: CASSLLSLADTQYF. The full variable domain, its missing parts supplied by reference TRBV7-6 and TRBJ2-3, is GAGVSQSPRYKVTKRGQDVALRCDPISGHVSLYWYRQALGQGPEFLTYFNYEAQQDKSGLPNDRFSAERPEGSISTLTIQRTEQRDSAMYRCASSLLSLADTQYFGPGTRLTVL.

The chain links TRBV5-1 to TRBJ1-2; 9 positions match TRBD1. Trimming took 2 bases from V and 8 from J; bases not matched to a gene: 10. Per the germline V gene, CDR1 is SGHRS and CDR2 is YFSETQ. This CDR3 comprises 15 residues. The CDR3 DNA reads TGCGCCAGCAGCTTCGGGACAGGGCGCGCGGGGGGCTACACCTTC. Its translation: CASSFGTGRAGGYTF.

J is TRBJ2-3 and V is TRBV6-1; 14 nucleotides agree with TRBD2. V lost 4 bases, J lost 2 bases, and 5 bases stayed unmatched. CDR1 and CDR2 from the germline V gene are MNHNS and SASEGT. CDR3 length equals 17 residues. CDR3 sequence (DNA): TGTGCCAGCAGTGGACTAGCGGGGGGGCCAAACACAGATACGCAGTATTTT. Translating gives CASSGLAGGPNTDTQYF.

In this sample, this clone turned up once. This chain joins TRBV5-5 and TRBJ2-7; 8 positions match TRBD2. The J segment lost 0 bases and the V segment lost 4 bases, leaving 3 bases of the junction unmatched. The CDR3 spans 14 residues. Per the germline V gene, CDR1 is SGHKS and CDR2 is YYEKEE (reference sequence). The CDR3 coding sequence is TGTGCCAGCAGCAGACTAGCGAGCTCCTACGAGCAGTACTTC. It translates to CASSRLASSYEQYF.

The chain joins TRBV11-2 to TRBJ1-2; no clear D. The CDR3 has 14 amino acids. Trimming cost V 6 bases and J 5 bases, with 16 bases left between them. Germline lookup yields CDR1 SGHAT and CDR2 FQNNGV. CDR3 sequence reads: CASSQSHPLYGYTF. The CDR3 DNA sequence: TGTGCCAGCAGTCAAAGCCACCCCCTATATGGCTACACCTTC.

This chain links TRBV28 with TRBJ1-4; D not certain. The CDR3 totals 15 residues. CDR1 and CDR2 (germline): MDHEN, SYDVKM. Trimming removed 7 bases at V and 0 bases at J, with 12 bases between. This CDR3 is CASKTRIPTNEKLFF. CDR3 DNA sequence: TGTGCCAGCAAAACTAGGATACCAACTAATGAAAAACTGTTTTTT.